This TCR beta chain is from a study of blood T cell repertoires in COVID-19. The length of the CDR3 is 13 residues. Trimming removed 1 base at V and 11 bases at J, with 14 bases between. Germline V lookup: CDR1 SGHTA, CDR2 FQGNSA. In the original processing: Reference gene primer amplification in the assay estimated nucleated cell counts. The method was immunoSEQ multiplex PCR; TCRdb's version includes in-frame clones alone and lacks a portion of them. V and J calls and clone size are given by that table; D and trimming were obtained from the DNA. The sample contains 80,000 to 95,000 clones, around 87% of which appear only once. This clone was observed once.

The clonotype comes from a human donor in a cohort sampled during active COVID-19. The chain has TRBV7-2 and TRBJ1-1; D is uncertain. Specimen: peripheral blood. CDR3 DNA sequence: TGTGCCAGCAGCTTAGTACAGAACCTAATGGCTTTCTTT. Protein sequence: CASSLVQNLMAFF.